This T cell receptor beta chain was recorded in a study of blood T cells in healthy people across ages. Study-wide results and caveats: Expanded clonotype shifts may have been confounded, as the donors had an unknown CMV status. Per million T cells, TCR beta diversity dropped about linearly as age rose.

V was cut by 7 bases and J by 7 bases, with 23 bases left in between. Looked up from germline, CDR1 is SQVTM and CDR2 is ANQGSEA. This CDR3 contains 15 residues. Drawing of peripheral blood yielded about 9.8 milliliters from each donor. It was with a sample-barcoded 5' primer and a J-beta primer mix that a second PCR of roughly 6 to 11 cycles was run. Every sample gave at least 2.5 million paired-end reads containing CDR3. In TCRdb, the 5' RACE reads were re-called with MiXCR into one record per CDR3 protein. The sample includes 700,000 to 950,000 distinct CDR3 sequences, 40% to 45% of them seen just once. Worth noting for this clonotype: The antigen remains undetermined. Since a much larger clone is just one base distant, this may be a read error.

What was sequenced was blood. This TCR derives from a woman aged 60 to 75 in good health. The chain recombines TRBV29-1 with TRBJ2-1; D gene uncertain. This CDR3 is CSGPPPGSGWNEQFF. CDR3 in DNA: TGCAGCGGTCCTCCGCCCGGATCGGGTTGGAATGAGCAGTTCTTC.